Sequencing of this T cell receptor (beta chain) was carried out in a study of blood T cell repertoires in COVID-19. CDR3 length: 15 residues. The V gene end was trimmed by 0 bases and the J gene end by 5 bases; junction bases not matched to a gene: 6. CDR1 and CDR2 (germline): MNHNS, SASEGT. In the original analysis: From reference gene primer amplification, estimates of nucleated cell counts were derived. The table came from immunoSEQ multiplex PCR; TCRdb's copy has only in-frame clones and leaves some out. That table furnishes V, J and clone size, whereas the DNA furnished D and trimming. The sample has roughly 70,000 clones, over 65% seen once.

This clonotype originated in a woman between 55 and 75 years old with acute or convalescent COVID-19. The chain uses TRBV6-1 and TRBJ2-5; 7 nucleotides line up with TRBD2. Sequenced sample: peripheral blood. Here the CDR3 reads CASSEARVGGETQYF. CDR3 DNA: TGTGCCAGCAGTGAAGCGAGGGTCGGGGGGGAGACCCAGTACTTC.